A few counts support the clone carrying this T cell receptor (beta chain). This entry is derived from a study of early T cells in non-severe SARS-CoV-2 infection. Trimming left V 0 bases short and J 4 bases short, with 22 bases between. Germline V gene lookup returns CDR1 SGHRS and CDR2 YFSETQ. The CDR3 length is 18 residues. TCRdb processed the 5' RACE reads anew with MiXCR; each CDR3 protein has one entry. The sample holds approximately 98,000 distinct CDR3 sequences, about 12% seen once. The specimen sequenced was whole blood. The TCR comes from an adult who was a healthcare worker with PCR-confirmed SARS-CoV-2 infection or an uninfected control (not recorded which). J is TRBJ1-2 and V is TRBV5-1; D is perhaps TRBD1 (6 bases). DNA of the CDR3: TGCGCCAGCAGCTTGGGGAGTACGGCTGGGGGCGCCAGCTATGGCTACACCTTC. This sequence encodes CASSLGSTAGGASYGYTF. The full variable domain, completed using reference TRBV5-1 and TRBJ1-2, is KAGVTQTPRYLIKTRGQQVTLSCSPISGHRSVSWYQQTPGQGLQFLFEYFSETQRNKGNFPGRFSGRQFSNSRSEMNVSTLELGDSALYLCASSLGSTAGGASYGYTFGSGTRLTVV.